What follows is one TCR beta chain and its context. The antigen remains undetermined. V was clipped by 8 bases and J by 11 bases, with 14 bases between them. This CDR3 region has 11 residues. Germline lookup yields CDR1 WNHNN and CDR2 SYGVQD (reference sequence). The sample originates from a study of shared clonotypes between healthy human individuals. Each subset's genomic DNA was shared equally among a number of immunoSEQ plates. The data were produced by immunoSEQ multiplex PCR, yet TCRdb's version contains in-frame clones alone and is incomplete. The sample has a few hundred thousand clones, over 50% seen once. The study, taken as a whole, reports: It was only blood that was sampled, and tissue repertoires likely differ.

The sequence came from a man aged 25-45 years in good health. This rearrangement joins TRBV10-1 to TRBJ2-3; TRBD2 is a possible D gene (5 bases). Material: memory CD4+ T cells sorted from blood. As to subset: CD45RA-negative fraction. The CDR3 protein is CASRDGERQYF. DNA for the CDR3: TGCGCCAGCCGCGACGGGGAAAGGCAGTATTTT.